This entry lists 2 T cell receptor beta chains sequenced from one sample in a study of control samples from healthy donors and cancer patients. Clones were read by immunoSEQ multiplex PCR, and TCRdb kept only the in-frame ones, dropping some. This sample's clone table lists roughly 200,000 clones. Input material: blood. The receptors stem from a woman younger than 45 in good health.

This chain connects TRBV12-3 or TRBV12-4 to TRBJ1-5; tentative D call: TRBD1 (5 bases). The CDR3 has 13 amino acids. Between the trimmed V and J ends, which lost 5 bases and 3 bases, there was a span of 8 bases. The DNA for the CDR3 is TGTGCCAGCAGTGGGGACCTCAATCAGCCCCAGCATTTT. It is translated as CASSGDLNQPQHF.

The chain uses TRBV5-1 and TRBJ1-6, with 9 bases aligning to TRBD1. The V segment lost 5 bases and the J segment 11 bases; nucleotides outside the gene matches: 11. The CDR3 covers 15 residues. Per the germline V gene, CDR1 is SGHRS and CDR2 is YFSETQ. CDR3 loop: CASSFGPGQGAPLHF. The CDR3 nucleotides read TGCGCCAGCAGTTTTGGCCCGGGACAGGGCGCACCCCTCCACTTT.